One and the same sample provided the 9 T cell receptor beta chains below, sequenced in a study of OX40 agonist ivuxolimab in advanced cancers. The method behind the library was the immunoSEQ multiplex PCR assay. Here the immuneACCESS table is served through TCRdb, limited to in-frame sequences with V and J called. Missing clones are a known gap in these copies; in checked studies unresolved V genes cover under half, and the rest lacks a known reason. The sample includes 50,000 to 70,000 clones, with around four fifths observed a single time. The top ten clones comprise 2% to 2.5% of the sample. This specimen consisted of CD4+ or CD8+ T cells sorted from blood, obtained in a trial of the OX40 agonist ivuxolimab. These receptors were obtained from an adult with an advanced solid tumor such as melanoma, head and neck, liver or kidney cancer.

The rearrangement joins TRBV6-5 to TRBJ2-7; D may be TRBD2 (5 bases). Deletions cut 0 bases from V and 6 bases from J, with 12 bases between. The CDR3 extends over 14 amino acids. CDR1 and CDR2 from the germline V gene are MNHEY and SVGAGI. CDR3 nucleotides: TGTGCCAGCAGTTACTCGAGAGGGAGTGTCGAGCAGTACTTC. Protein sequence: CASSYSRGSVEQYF.

The chain employs TRBV7-3 and TRBJ2-7; 9 bases map to TRBD2. The CDR3 runs to 15 residues. J lost 0 bases, V lost 2 bases, and 2 bases had no gene match. Germline CDR1 SGHTA, CDR2 FQGTGA. This chain's CDR3 is CASSLSSGASYEQYF. CDR3 coding DNA: TGTGCCAGCAGCTTATCTAGCGGGGCCTCCTACGAGCAGTACTTC.

The chain recombines TRBV30 with TRBJ1-2, with unresolved D. This CDR3 has 16 amino acids. The V and J ends lost 0 bases and 0 bases respectively, with 14 bases between them. Germline CDR1 is GTSNPN and CDR2 is SVGIG (reference sequence). The CDR3 sequence is CAWSVLLTSANYGYTF. CDR3 coding DNA: TGTGCCTGGAGTGTACTCTTGACGTCCGCTAACTATGGCTACACCTTC.

This chain joins TRBV6-1 and TRBJ2-7, with TRBD2 matching 8 bases. Germline V gene data show CDR1 as MNHNS and CDR2 as SASEGT. CDR3 length: 12 residues. The V gene end was trimmed by 9 bases and the J gene end by 7 bases; junction bases not matched to a gene: 8. The CDR3 reads CASASGGREQYF. DNA for the CDR3: TGTGCCAGTGCCTCGGGAGGGAGGGAGCAGTACTTC.

The chain has TRBV7-3 and TRBJ2-1; D remains ambiguous. The germline V and J ends were trimmed by 2 bases and 9 bases, with 5 bases remaining between them. The germline gives CDR1 SGHTA, CDR2 FQGTGA. CDR3 size: 11 residues. The CDR3 spells CASSLGGEQFF. The CDR3 DNA reads TGTGCCAGCAGCTTAGGTGGTGAGCAGTTCTTC.

The rearrangement uses TRBV28 and TRBJ1-2, with TRBD1 as a possible D gene (5 bases). Per the germline V gene, CDR1 is MDHEN and CDR2 is SYDVKM. This CDR3 contains 16 residues. The germline V and J ends were trimmed by 6 bases and 7 bases, with 24 bases remaining between them. The CDR3 nucleotides are TGTGCCAGCAGAGACAGATACCCCAGGGAAGTCGGTGGCTACACCTTC. Translation gives CASRDRYPREVGGYTF.

V gene TRBV9 combines with J gene TRBJ2-3; 9 bases agree with TRBD2. Germline lookup yields CDR1 SGDLS and CDR2 YYNGEE. With 4 bases clipped from V and 2 bases from J, the junction kept 5 bases outside the gene matches. This CDR3 region has 15 residues. CDR3 sequence (DNA): TGTGCCAGCAGCCTTCGCGGGGGGGACACAGATACGCAGTATTTT. It is translated as CASSLRGGDTDTQYF. Complete variable domain (other parts from reference TRBV9 and TRBJ2-3): DSGVTQTPKHLITATGQRVTLRCSPRSGDLSVYWYQQSLDQGLQFLIQYYNGEERAKGNILERFSAQQFPDLHSELNLSSLELGDSALYFCASSLRGGDTDTQYFGPGTRLTVL.

The chain carries TRBV6-1 and TRBJ1-5, with D perhaps matching TRBD1 (6 bases). This CDR3 is 17 amino acids long. V lost 5 bases and J lost 2, with 19 bases in between. CDR1 and CDR2 from the germline V gene are MNHNS and SASEGT. CDR3: CASSQGTQFLGNQPQHF. DNA of the CDR3: TGTGCCAGCAGTCAAGGGACACAATTTTTGGGCAATCAGCCCCAGCATTTT.

The V call is TRBV6-5, the J call TRBJ2-7; 10 bases are shared with TRBD1. J gave up 7 bases and V 2 bases, and 11 bases lay outside the gene matches. CDR3 length: 16 amino acids. Germline loops: CDR1 MNHEY, CDR2 SVGAGI. The CDR3 is CASSYTRDRGHAEQYF. The CDR3 region has the DNA TGTGCCAGCAGTTACACAAGGGACAGGGGCCATGCGGAGCAGTACTTC.